Shown below are 32 T cell receptor beta chains from a single sample sequenced in a study of shared clonotypes between healthy human individuals. Assay used: immunoSEQ multiplex PCR; TCRdb lists only in-frame clones, some missing. The sample includes under 2,000,000 clones, approximately 95% of them seen just once. Naive-designated CD8 cells lacked CD45RO, were positively enriched for CCR7, and omitted terminally differentiated effector memory CD45RA+ cells. Material: naive CD8+ T cells sorted from blood. These receptors were taken from a man younger than 35 in good health.

This clone was counted a single time. V and J are TRBV5-6 and TRBJ2-7; 11 bases align to TRBD1. The V and J ends lost 6 bases and 2 bases, in that order; junction bases with no gene match: 7. The CDR3 extends over 15 amino acids. Germline loops: CDR1 SGHDT, CDR2 YYEEEE. The CDR3 region is CASTQPGQGAYEQYF. The CDR3 nucleotides are TGTGCCAGCACCCAGCCGGGACAGGGGGCCTACGAGCAGTACTTC.

The genes are TRBV6-5 and TRBJ1-6; D is perhaps TRBD1 (6 bases). Germline assignment: CDR1 MNHEY and CDR2 SVGAGI. This CDR3 region has 16 residues. The V end lost 2 bases, the J end lost 7 bases, and 15 bases lay between the germline ends. The CDR3 DNA reads as TGTGCCAGCAGTTACACCCCCCAGGGGACCAATTCACCCCTCCACTTT. Its translation is CASSYTPQGTNSPLHF.

About this clone itself: This sample includes further DNA sequences coding for the same CDR3. The chain has TRBV7-9 and TRBJ2-5; TRBD2 aligns across 11 bases. The length of the CDR3 is 15 residues. CDR1 SEHNR and CDR2 FQNEAQ come from the germline V gene (reference sequence). Trimming cost V 2 bases and J 4 bases; bases outside gene matches: 3. This chain's CDR3 is CASSLSLAGGETQYF. DNA for the CDR3: TGTGCCAGCAGCTTATCTCTAGCGGGAGGAGAGACCCAGTACTTC.

Concerning this clone: In the same sample, other DNA sequences code for this CDR3. The chain carries TRBV29-1 and TRBJ2-1; D is unclear. Deletions cut 4 bases from V and 6 bases from J, with 4 bases between. CDR1 and CDR2 from the germline V gene are SQVTM and ANQGSEA. The CDR3 has 10 residues. DNA of the CDR3: TGCAGCGTTGGGGGCAATGAGCAGTTCTTC. It translates to CSVGGNEQFF.

This chain connects TRBV7-9 to TRBJ1-4; D is unclear. The CDR3 covers 15 residues. CDR1 is SEHNR, CDR2 FQNEAQ, per germline (reference sequence). V was cut by 1 base and J by 7 bases, with 13 bases left in between. The CDR3 sequence: CASSLGVGGVEKLFF. CDR3 nucleotides: TGTGCCAGCAGCTTAGGAGTTGGCGGGGTTGAAAAACTGTTTTTT.

This chain uses TRBV15 with TRBJ1-1; D is ambiguous. Trimming took 5 bases from V and 5 from J, leaving 18 bases between them. Germline V CDR1 and CDR2: LNHNV, YYDKDF (reference sequence). CDR3 length: 15 amino acids. The CDR3 nucleotides read TGTGCCACCAGCGGCGAAGCCGGGCTACCAACTGAAGCTTTCTTT. It is translated as CATSGEAGLPTEAFF.

V usage is TRBV7-6 and J usage is TRBJ2-3, with D unclear. The CDR3 loop spans 16 amino acids. Germline V gene sequence: CDR1 SGHVS, CDR2 FNYEAQ. The ends were cut back, 5 bases at V and 0 bases at J, with 15 bases in the middle. CDR3 loop: CASSTEQHNSTDTQYF. The CDR3 region has the DNA TGTGCCAGCAGCACGGAACAGCACAATAGCACAGATACGCAGTATTTT.

CDR3 sequence reads: CASSPSGGQLPYEQYF. The CDR3 DNA is TGTGCCAGCAGTCCAAGCGGGGGACAGTTACCCTACGAGCAGTACTTC. V and J are TRBV27 and TRBJ2-7; TRBD2 might be the D (8 bases). Germline V gene lookup returns CDR1 MNHEY and CDR2 SMNVEV (reference sequence). With 5 bases removed from V and 2 bases from J, the gap between germline ends came to 19 bases. This CDR3 spans 16 amino acids.

The chain's CDR3 is CASSRGGQPLYSNQPQHF. For the CDR3, the DNA is TGTGCCAGCAGTCGTGGGGGACAGCCACTTTATAGCAATCAGCCCCAGCATTTT. The chain has TRBV27 and TRBJ1-5, with TRBD1 identical over 7 bases. J was trimmed by 0 bases and V by 5 bases; bases with no gene match: 13. The CDR3 is 18 residues long. Germline assignment: CDR1 MNHEY and CDR2 SMNVEV (reference sequence).

This sequence joins TRBV2 and TRBJ2-7, with 10 positions matching TRBD2. The germline V gene encodes CDR1 SNHLY and CDR2 FYNNEI. This CDR3 contains 13 residues. V shed 7 bases, J shed 3 bases, and the junction held 3 bases outside the gene matches. For the CDR3, the DNA is TGTGCCAGCAACCTAGCGGGGGACTACGAGCAGTACTTC. Translating it yields CASNLAGDYEQYF.

This chain connects TRBV9 to TRBJ1-2, with TRBD1 matching over 8 bases. Trimming removed 3 bases from V and 2 bases from J; junction bases left unmatched: 18. CDR1 and CDR2 from the germline V gene are SGDLS and YYNGEE. The CDR3 sequence is 19 residues long. CDR3: CASSGSDRELQDGNYGYTF. In nucleotides, the CDR3 is TGTGCCAGCAGCGGCTCGGACAGGGAGCTGCAGGATGGGAACTATGGCTACACCTTC.

The rearrangement links TRBV2 to TRBJ1-6, with D unresolved. The CDR3 has 17 amino acids. V shed 2 bases and J shed 4 bases, with 15 bases lying between them. CDR1 and CDR2 (germline): SNHLY, FYNNEI. CDR3 loop: CASSENLWAEYNSPLHF. CDR3 coding DNA: TGTGCCAGCAGTGAAAATCTGTGGGCAGAGTATAATTCACCCCTCCACTTT.

The genes are TRBV29-1 and TRBJ2-1; D is unclear. Germline CDR1 and CDR2: SQVTM and ANQGSEA. The CDR3 covers 12 residues. Trimming shortened V by 6 bases and J by 6 bases, and 12 bases separated the two germline ends. The CDR3, as DNA: TGCAGCGTGGAATGGGCCTTCAATGAGCAGTTCTTC. It yields the protein CSVEWAFNEQFF.

CDR3 nucleotides: TGTGCCAGCAGTTTATCGGGGGGGGGAAGCACTGAAGCTTTCTTT. Residues: CASSLSGGGSTEAFF. The chain recombines TRBV27 with TRBJ1-1; D is perhaps TRBD1 (5 bases). Germline V lookup: CDR1 MNHEY, CDR2 SMNVEV (reference sequence). V was pared by 0 bases and J by 4 bases, with 12 bases between. This CDR3 is 15 amino acids long.

Details on this clone: This specimen includes other DNA sequences encoding the same CDR3. The rearrangement uses TRBV27 and TRBJ2-7, with a weak D call TRBD1 (5 bases). V was pared by 3 bases and J by 4 bases, with 10 bases between. The germline CDR1 and CDR2 sequences are MNHEY and SMNVEV (reference sequence). The CDR3 length is 13 residues. The CDR3 protein is CASSFRQGYEQYF. CDR3 coding DNA: TGTGCCAGCAGTTTCAGGCAGGGTTACGAGCAGTACTTC.

About this clone itself: Additional DNA sequences in this sample encode the identical CDR3. This chain links TRBV30 with TRBJ2-5; D not certain. The CDR3 has 11 amino acids. The V gene lost 1 base and the J gene lost 4 bases, with 4 bases spanning the gap. Germline assignment: CDR1 GTSNPN and CDR2 SVGIG (reference sequence). As DNA, the CDR3 is TGTGCCTGGAGTGAAGGAGAGACCCAGTACTTC. Translating gives CAWSEGETQYF. The full variable domain, in which reference TRBV30 and TRBJ2-5 provide the parts outside the CDR3, is SQTIHQWPATLVQPVGSPLSLECTVEGTSNPNLYWYRQAAGRGLQLLFYSVGIGQISSEVPQNLSASRPQDRQFILSSKKLLLSDSGFYLCAWSEGETQYFGPGTRLLVL.

The chain couples TRBV19 to TRBJ1-2; 11 nucleotides align to TRBD1. Per the germline V gene, CDR1 is LNHDA and CDR2 is SQIVND (reference sequence). The V gene end was trimmed by 9 bases and the J gene end by 8 bases; junction bases not matched to a gene: 11. This CDR3 is built from 14 residues. Here the CDR3 reads CASWTGGFVNGYTF. The CDR3 DNA sequence: TGTGCCAGCTGGACAGGGGGCTTCGTTAACGGCTACACCTTC.

The chain carries TRBV9 and TRBJ1-1; D gene uncertain. Looked up from germline, CDR1 is SGDLS and CDR2 is YYNGEE. CDR3 length: 15 residues. The V end was cut by 2 bases, the J end by 0 bases, with 11 bases between. The CDR3 region is CASSVLDGMNTEAFF. DNA of the CDR3: TGTGCCAGCAGCGTTCTAGACGGCATGAACACTGAAGCTTTCTTT. Drawing the rest from reference TRBV9 and TRBJ1-1, the complete variable domain is DSGVTQTPKHLITATGQRVTLRCSPRSGDLSVYWYQQSLDQGLQFLIQYYNGEERAKGNILERFSAQQFPDLHSELNLSSLELGDSALYFCASSVLDGMNTEAFFGQGTRLTVV.

The sample holds one count of this clone. V usage is TRBV4-1 and J usage is TRBJ2-1; weak D call: TRBD2 (6 bases). This CDR3 is built from 14 residues. Germline CDR1 and CDR2: MGHRA and YSYEKL. V lost 1 base and J lost 10, with 14 bases in between. The CDR3 sequence: CASSQAEAGWEQFF. CDR3 nucleotide sequence: TGCGCCAGCAGCCAAGCGGAGGCGGGGTGGGAGCAGTTCTTC.

The V and J genes are TRBV19 and TRBJ2-7; D is tentatively TRBD1 or TRBD2 (5 bases each). V lost 8 bases and J 0 bases, leaving 11 bases between the germline ends. Germline CDR1 LNHDA, CDR2 SQIVND (reference sequence). The CDR3 covers 13 residues. CDR3: CASAAGSSYEQYF. DNA of the CDR3: TGTGCCAGTGCTGCAGGGAGCTCCTACGAGCAGTACTTC.

The chain joins TRBV5-4 to TRBJ2-7, with 9 bases matching TRBD2. CDR3 size: 13 residues. The germline V gene encodes CDR1 SGHNT and CDR2 YYREEE (reference sequence). J lost 5 bases, V lost 2 bases, and 2 bases had no gene match. The DNA for the CDR3 is TGTGCCAGCAGCTTTAGCGGGGGCAACGAGCAGTACTTC. It is translated as CASSFSGGNEQYF.

This clone is a singleton in its sample. The gene calls are TRBV2 and TRBJ2-5; 7 bases are shared with TRBD1. This CDR3 has 15 amino acids. Germline trimming cut 6 bases from V and 1 base from J; bases unmatched to any gene: 8. Germline lookup yields CDR1 SNHLY and CDR2 FYNNEI. The CDR3 reads CASRPGTDFQETQYF. CDR3 sequence (DNA): TGTGCCAGCAGGCCCGGGACAGATTTCCAAGAGACCCAGTACTTC.

The chain joins TRBV28 to TRBJ2-2, with D unclear. V gave up 3 bases and J gave up 2 bases, with 13 bases separating them. The CDR3 extends over 16 amino acids. Per germline, CDR1 MDHEN and CDR2 SYDVKM. The CDR3 sequence: CASSFWQVKNTGELFF. DNA of the CDR3: TGTGCCAGCAGTTTTTGGCAGGTTAAAAACACCGGGGAGCTGTTTTTT. The entire variable domain, with the rest obtained from reference TRBV28 and TRBJ2-2, is as follows: DVKVTQSSRYLVKRTGEKVFLECVQDMDHENMFWYRQDPGLGLRLIYFSYDVKMKEKGDIPEGYSVSREKKERFSLILESASTNQTSMYLCASSFWQVKNTGELFFGEGSRLTVL.

The V gene is TRBV6-1, the J gene TRBJ1-6, with 9 positions matching TRBD1. This CDR3 is 14 amino acids long. Germline trimming cut 6 bases from V and 10 bases from J; bases unmatched to any gene: 7. Germline CDR1 reads MNHNS; CDR2 reads SASEGT. The CDR3 DNA is TGTGCCAGCAGGGCCGGGACAGGGCCCTCACCCCTCCACTTT. Translating it yields CASRAGTGPSPLHF.

The chain couples TRBV6-6 to TRBJ1-4; D gene uncertain. Germline CDR1 MNHNY, CDR2 SVGAGI (reference sequence). Trimming took off 2 bases at V and 6 bases at J, with 16 bases between the two ends. This CDR3 comprises 16 residues. DNA of the CDR3: TGTGCCAGCAGTTACACCCACTTGGGAATTGATGAAAAACTGTTTTTT. Translated: CASSYTHLGIDEKLFF.

This chain uses TRBV28 with TRBJ2-3; 7 bases match TRBD1. CDR3 length equals 14 residues. V trimming: 7 bases; J trimming: 0 bases; junction bases outside the gene matches: 4. From germline, CDR1 is MDHEN and CDR2 SYDVKM. The chain's CDR3 is CASTQGPSTDTQYF. The CDR3 DNA is TGTGCCAGCACACAGGGGCCTAGCACAGATACGCAGTATTTT. The full variable domain, completed using reference TRBV28 and TRBJ2-3, is DVKVTQSSRYLVKRTGEKVFLECVQDMDHENMFWYRQDPGLGLRLIYFSYDVKMKEKGDIPEGYSVSREKKERFSLILESASTNQTSMYLCASTQGPSTDTQYFGPGTRLTVL.

For the CDR3, the DNA is TGTGCCAGCCTAAACCTCGGGACCATATTCGCCGAGCAGTACTTC. Its translation is CASLNLGTIFAEQYF. The chain has TRBV6-1 and TRBJ2-7; the D gene could be TRBD1 or TRBD2 (5 bases each). This CDR3 region has 15 residues. Germline V gene sequence: CDR1 MNHNS, CDR2 SASEGT. Trimming shortened V by 8 bases and J by 6 bases, and 23 bases separated the two germline ends.

The chain employs TRBV2 and TRBJ2-7; TRBD1 agrees at 10 bases. Germline V lookup: CDR1 SNHLY, CDR2 FYNNEI. The CDR3 extends over 18 amino acids. Trimming cost V 6 bases and J 5 bases; bases outside gene matches: 19. CDR3 DNA: TGTGCCAGCAGGGATTCCGCCTTTGTCGGGACAGGGGATAACGAGCAGTACTTC. Amino acid sequence: CASRDSAFVGTGDNEQYF.

This chain connects TRBV2 to TRBJ2-2; unclear D gene. Per the germline V gene, CDR1 is SNHLY and CDR2 is FYNNEI. With 6 bases removed from V and 1 base from J, the gap between germline ends came to 6 bases. The CDR3 runs to 13 residues. CDR3 nucleotide sequence: TGTGCCAGCAGCTCAGGGAACACCGGGGAGCTGTTTTTT. Its protein product is CASSSGNTGELFF.

The rearrangement joins TRBV6-1 to TRBJ2-3; TRBD1 or TRBD2 may be the D gene (5 bases each). CDR3 length: 16 residues. Trimming left V 3 bases short and J 4 bases short, with 17 bases between. Germline loops: CDR1 MNHNS, CDR2 SASEGT. CDR3 amino acids: CASSDAGGLGADTQYF. In DNA form, the CDR3 reads TGTGCCAGCAGTGACGCCGGAGGATTAGGGGCAGATACGCAGTATTTT.

The V call is TRBV27, the J call TRBJ1-5; TRBD1 agrees at 7 bases. The CDR3 extends over 16 amino acids. The germline V gene has CDR1 MNHEY and CDR2 SMNVEV (reference sequence). V shed 6 bases, J shed 0 bases, and the junction held 8 bases outside the gene matches. This CDR3 reads CASRGDSSYSNQPQHF. The CDR3 DNA reads TGTGCCAGCAGAGGGGACAGTTCCTATAGCAATCAGCCCCAGCATTTT.

J is TRBJ1-6 and V is TRBV2; 11 bases are shared with TRBD1. J lost 9 bases, V lost 9 bases, and 7 bases had no gene match. The CDR3 consists of 14 residues. Germline values: CDR1 SNHLY, CDR2 FYNNEI. CDR3 nucleotides: TGTGCCAGTTTAGTGGGACAGGGGGTTTCACCCCTCCACTTT. Its translation is CASLVGQGVSPLHF.